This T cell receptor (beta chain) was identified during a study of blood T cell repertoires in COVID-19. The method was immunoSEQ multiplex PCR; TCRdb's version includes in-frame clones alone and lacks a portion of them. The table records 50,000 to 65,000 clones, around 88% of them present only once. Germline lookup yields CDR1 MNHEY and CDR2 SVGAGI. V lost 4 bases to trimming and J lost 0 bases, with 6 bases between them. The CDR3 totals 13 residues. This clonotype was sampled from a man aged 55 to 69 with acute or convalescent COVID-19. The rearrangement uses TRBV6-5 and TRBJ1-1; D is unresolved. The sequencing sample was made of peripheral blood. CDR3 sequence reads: CASSSPVNTEAFF. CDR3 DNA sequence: TGTGCCAGCAGTTCCCCGGTGAACACTGAAGCTTTCTTT.